Reported below is one T cell receptor (beta chain). Its antigen is currently unknown. The data belong to a study of response to subunit inactivated influenza vaccine. Study results and limitations: Authors suggested each seasonal flu vaccination may recruit only limited numbers of new T cells.

TCRdb re-called the RT-PCR reads with MiXCR, one entry per CDR3 protein. The table records roughly 710,000 distinct CDR3 sequences, about 15% of them present only once. Germline V gene data show CDR1 as DFQATT and CDR2 as SNEGSKA (reference sequence). The CDR3 extends over 14 amino acids. V was cut by 5 bases and J by 2 bases, with 14 bases left in between. The specimen comprised PBMCs from blood, sampled roughly 15 days before vaccination. The sequence derives from a man aged 45-65 years who received an inactivated influenza vaccine. This sequence joins TRBV20-1 and TRBJ2-3; the D gene is possibly TRBD2 (5 bases). CDR3 sequence (DNA): TGCAGTGCTCGAACTGCGGACTTCACAGATACGCAGTATTTT. The encoded protein is CSARTADFTDTQYF.